Each of the 24 T cell receptor beta chains below was sequenced from the same sample in a study of blood T cells in healthy people across ages. For the second PCR, which ran for about 7 to 12 cycles, a sample-barcoded 5' primer and a J-beta primer mix were used. From the 5' RACE reads, TCRdb called clonotypes with MiXCR, one entry per CDR3 protein. The sample includes 1.5 million to 2 million distinct CDR3 sequences, approximately 50% of them seen just once. Material for sequencing was blood. These TCRs come from a woman aged 40 to 50 in good health.

This clonotype was counted a few times. The chain combines TRBV7-9 with TRBJ2-5; D uncertain. There are 14 residues in the CDR3. V lost 1 base to trimming and J lost 2 bases, with 8 bases between them. Germline CDR1 and CDR2: SEHNR and FQNEAQ (reference sequence). The DNA for the CDR3 is TGTGCCAGCAGCTTAGAATTTCCACAAGAGACCCAGTACTTC. Residues: CASSLEFPQETQYF.

This chain links TRBV6-2 or TRBV6-3 with TRBJ1-5; 8 nucleotides line up with TRBD1. Germline V gene data show CDR1 as MNHEY and CDR2 as SVGEGT. The trim removed 6 bases at V and 5 bases at J, leaving 6 bases unmatched. This CDR3 spans 14 amino acids. The CDR3 spells CASRFSGGYQPQHF. The CDR3 DNA reads TGTGCCAGCAGATTCTCAGGGGGCTATCAGCCCCAGCATTTT.

This clonotype was observed a few times. The chain uses TRBV28 and TRBJ1-2; unclear D gene. This CDR3 is 12 amino acids long. Germline V lookup: CDR1 MDHEN, CDR2 SYDVKM. V was clipped by 7 bases and J by 8 bases, with 14 bases between them. CDR3 nucleotide sequence: TGTGCCAGCAACCAGGCTGCCAACGGCTACACCTTC. It encodes CASNQAANGYTF.

The chain carries TRBV7-2 and TRBJ1-5, with 11 bases fitting TRBD1. Trimming took 5 bases from V and 4 from J; bases not matched to a gene: 10. Germline V gives CDR1 SGHTA, CDR2 FQGNSA. This CDR3 has 17 residues. CDR3 amino acids: CASSPQGQGVPNQPQHF. The CDR3 DNA follows: TGTGCCAGCAGCCCACAGGGACAGGGGGTCCCTAATCAGCCCCAGCATTTT.

J is TRBJ2-1 and V is TRBV7-3, with 8 bases that match TRBD2. Germline CDR1 SGHTA, CDR2 FQGTGA. Germline trimming cut 6 bases from V and 7 bases from J; bases unmatched to any gene: 8. CDR3 size: 14 residues. CDR3 protein: CASSTGGPINEQFF. The CDR3 nucleotides are TGTGCCAGCAGTACGGGGGGGCCCATAAATGAGCAGTTCTTC.

V is TRBV6-1 and J is TRBJ1-6; 9 bases agree with TRBD1. Germline V CDR1 and CDR2: MNHNS, SASEGT. Unmatched junction bases numbered 7, after V lost 3 bases and J lost 10 bases. The CDR3 sequence is 15 residues long. The CDR3 sequence: CASSESDRGISPLHF. DNA for the CDR3: TGTGCCAGCAGTGAGTCGGACAGGGGTATCTCACCCCTCCACTTT.

The J gene is TRBJ2-1, the V gene TRBV20-1; D is perhaps TRBD2 (6 bases). Trimming removed 5 bases from V and 10 bases from J, with 15 bases in between. Germline V gives CDR1 DFQATT, CDR2 SNEGSKA (reference sequence). The CDR3 totals 12 residues. This CDR3 is CSAHKGGSEQFF. CDR3 nucleotides: TGCAGTGCTCACAAAGGAGGGTCAGAGCAGTTCTTC.

The chain is built from TRBV9 and TRBJ2-1; D uncertain. The V gene's germline CDR1 is SGDLS and CDR2 YYNGEE. This CDR3 is built from 13 residues. V lost 0 bases and J lost 10, with 11 bases in between. This CDR3 is CASSVANSQEQFF. As DNA, the CDR3 is TGTGCCAGCAGCGTAGCCAATTCGCAAGAGCAGTTCTTC.

The rearrangement joins TRBV11-2 to TRBJ2-3, with a weak D call TRBD1 (5 bases). V lost 7 bases and J lost 2, with 16 bases in between. Germline V gene sequence: CDR1 SGHAT, CDR2 FQNNGV. CDR3 length: 15 residues. CDR3 DNA sequence: TGTGCCAGCACCCGTAGGGGCTCGTTCACAGATACGCAGTATTTT. It translates to CASTRRGSFTDTQYF.

Many counts were recorded for this clonotype. V gene TRBV7-2 combines with J gene TRBJ1-5; TRBD1 is a possible D gene (6 bases). Trimming shortened V by 1 base and J by 2 bases, and 6 bases separated the two germline ends. Germline-derived CDR1 and CDR2 are SGHTA and FQGNSA. CDR3 size: 14 residues. The DNA of the CDR3 is TGTGCCAGCAGCTTAGACAGGGGCAATCAGCCCCAGCATTTT. Translation: CASSLDRGNQPQHF.

This clonotype occurred a few times. The chain recombines TRBV7-2 with TRBJ2-5; tentative D call: TRBD2 (5 bases). V dropped 2 bases and J dropped 5 bases, with 15 bases sitting between them. Germline CDR1 is SGHTA and CDR2 is FQGNSA. The CDR3 loop spans 15 amino acids. The CDR3 reads CASSLRPTSMETQYF. DNA for the CDR3: TGTGCCAGCAGCTTACGTCCCACTAGTATGGAGACCCAGTACTTC.

This clonotype was seen a handful of times. The chain employs TRBV27 and TRBJ2-4, with D hard to call. The V end lost 6 bases, the J end lost 0 bases, and 0 bases lay between the germline ends. Germline-derived CDR1 and CDR2 are MNHEY and SMNVEV (reference sequence). The CDR3 is made up of 11 amino acids. CDR3 in amino acids: CASRAKNIQYF. The DNA of the CDR3 is TGTGCCAGCAGAGCCAAAAACATTCAGTACTTC.

V gene TRBV3-1 combines with J gene TRBJ2-1; the match to TRBD2 covers 10 bases. Unmatched junction bases numbered 7, after V lost 5 bases and J lost 6 bases. Germline CDR1 LGHDT, CDR2 YNNKEL (reference sequence). The CDR3 is 15 amino acids. Here the CDR3 DNA reads TGTGCCAGCAGCTTCGGGACTAGCGACGTCAATGAGCAGTTCTTC. It is translated as CASSFGTSDVNEQFF.

This clonotype was seen more than once but under ten times. V gene TRBV6-1 combines with J gene TRBJ2-5; perhaps TRBD2 as D (5 bases). The closer fit of TRBJ2-7 to the DNA end suggests the J call may be wrong. The CDR3 is 13 residues long. The germline CDR1 and CDR2 sequences are MNHNS and SASEGT. The DNA for the CDR3 is TGTGCCAGCAGTGAATCGCGGGTTGACGAGCAGTACTTC. Translating it yields CASSESRVDEQYF.

V usage is TRBV2 and J usage is TRBJ2-1, with D possibly being TRBD2 (6 bases). The V gene lost 6 bases and the J gene lost 10 bases, with 19 bases spanning the gap. Germline V lookup: CDR1 SNHLY, CDR2 FYNNEI. CDR3 length: 14 residues. The CDR3 DNA is TGTGCCAGCAGCCTGGGAATAGCGGCCGACGAGCAGTTCTTC. This gives the protein CASSLGIAADEQFF.

J is TRBJ2-1 and V is TRBV6-1, with D perhaps TRBD1 (6 bases). The CDR3 has 18 residues. The germline V and J ends were trimmed by 5 bases and 0 bases, with 20 bases remaining between them. Germline V lookup: CDR1 MNHNS, CDR2 SASEGT. CDR3 region: CASSRFFLTGSSYNEQFF. Written as DNA, the CDR3 is TGTGCCAGCAGTAGGTTCTTCCTTACAGGGAGCTCCTACAATGAGCAGTTCTTC.

The chain uses TRBV5-7 and TRBJ2-1, with D perhaps matching TRBD1 (6 bases). TRBV5-7 is recorded as an ORF, its role being uncertain. The CDR3 runs 15 residues. Trimming shortened V by 3 bases and J by 6 bases, and 16 bases separated the two germline ends. CDR3 coding DNA: TGTGCCAGCAGCTCCTTAGGGGGTTGCACCAATGAGCAGTTCTTC. As protein: CASSSLGGCTNEQFF.

This clonotype turned up a few times. The CDR3: CSASFSPGSYGYTF. In nucleotides, the CDR3 is TGCAGTGCTAGCTTCTCCCCGGGGAGCTATGGCTACACCTTC. V usage is TRBV20-1 and J usage is TRBJ1-2; D not certain. CDR3 length equals 14 residues. V lost 3 bases and J 4 bases, leaving 15 bases between the germline ends. CDR1 and CDR2 (germline): DFQATT, SNEGSKA (reference sequence).

The chain's CDR3 is CASSLGQGIVHEQYF. As DNA, the CDR3 is TGCGCCAGCAGCTTGGGACAGGGGATTGTCCACGAGCAGTACTTC. The chain recombines TRBV5-1 with TRBJ2-7; 8 bases align to TRBD1. This CDR3 is 15 amino acids long. Germline V gene data show CDR1 as SGHRS and CDR2 as YFSETQ. V trimming: 0 bases; J trimming: 5 bases; junction bases outside the gene matches: 7.

The V and J genes are TRBV7-2 and TRBJ2-7, with TRBD1 matching over 10 bases. V dropped 5 bases and J dropped 6; count of bases not matched to a gene: 7. Per the germline V gene, CDR1 is SGHTA and CDR2 is FQGNSA. The CDR3 has 14 residues. The chain's CDR3 is CASSRGTGVGEQYF. DNA for the CDR3: TGTGCCAGCAGCCGTGGGACAGGGGTCGGCGAGCAGTACTTC. The full variable domain, rest sourced from reference TRBV7-2 and TRBJ2-7, is GAGVSQSPSNKVTEKGKDVELRCDPISGHTALYWYRQSLGQGLEFLIYFQGNSAPDKSGLPSDRFSAERTGGSVSTLTIQRTQQEDSAVYLCASSRGTGVGEQYFGPGTRLTVT.

This clonotype was seen just once. The genes are TRBV6-2 or TRBV6-3 and TRBJ2-4; D not certain. This CDR3 region has 13 residues. From germline, CDR1 is MNHEY and CDR2 SVGEGT. The V gene lost 6 bases and the J gene lost 14 bases, with 20 bases spanning the gap. CDR3 DNA: TGTGCCAGCAGAGACGACTGGTCTTCCCCTAAGTACTTC. The encoded protein is CASRDDWSSPKYF.

This chain connects TRBV29-1 to TRBJ1-2; D uncertain. CDR1 and CDR2 from the germline V gene are SQVTM and ANQGSEA. Trimming stripped 4 bases from V and 4 bases from J, with 10 bases between. The CDR3 consists of 12 residues. The CDR3 protein is CSVGQNSYGYTF. The CDR3 bases are TGCAGCGTTGGTCAAAACAGCTATGGCTACACCTTC.

This chain links TRBV7-2 with TRBJ2-3; 10 bases match TRBD1. Germline-derived CDR1 and CDR2 are SGHTA and FQGNSA. The J segment lost 2 bases and the V segment lost 7 bases, leaving 9 bases of the junction unmatched. This CDR3 region has 16 residues. CDR3 sequence (DNA): TGTGCCAGCACCGCATTCGGGACAGGGGACACAGATACGCAGTATTTT. Translation: CASTAFGTGDTDTQYF.

The genes are TRBV7-2 and TRBJ2-7; 9 bases align to TRBD2. The DNA end lines up better with TRBJ2-5; the J call may be wrong. Germline V CDR1 and CDR2: SGHTA, FQGNSA. The CDR3 extends over 16 amino acids. The CDR3 sequence: CASSLVGTSSLETQYF. DNA of the CDR3: TGTGCCAGCAGCTTAGTCGGGACTAGCTCGTTAGAGACCCAGTACTTC.